These T cell receptor beta chains were read from a single sample in a study of blood T cell repertoires in COVID-19. The repertoire was sequenced with immunoSEQ multiplex PCR; TCRdb's copy has only in-frame clones and lacks some. This sample has approximately 200,000 clones; 86% occur once, and the top ten carry more than 7.5%. Material: PBMCs or T cells enriched from blood (not recorded which). The receptors were gathered from a woman aged 25 to 39 who had recovered from COVID-19. Both conserved end residues are part of each CDR3. Each record gives: D gene, V gene, J gene, clone size, CDR3 DNA, CDR3 protein. The D gene is left open where the match is weak. Clone size is given for some rows only: seen once, a few or many times, or a class if the clone is expanded.

D gene: TRBD1; V gene: TRBV10-1; J gene: TRBJ1-6; clone size: .; CDR3 DNA: TGCGCCAGCAGCTCTGACAGGGAATCACCCCTCCACTTT; CDR3 protein: CASSSDRESPLHF
D gene: TRBD2; V gene: TRBV28; J gene: TRBJ2-7; clone size: .; CDR3 DNA: TGTGCCAGCAGAGCCTGGGGGGGAGAATACGAGCAGTACTTC; CDR3 protein: CASRAWGGEYEQYF
D gene: .; V gene: TRBV28; J gene: TRBJ2-7; clone size: .; CDR3 DNA: TGTGCCAGCAAGCGGCTTCTCGAGCAGTACTTC; CDR3 protein: CASKRLLEQYF
D gene: .; V gene: TRBV5-1; J gene: TRBJ2-3; clone size: .; CDR3 DNA: TGCGCCAGCAGCTTGGGGTCAGGGCGGGAAGATACGCAGTATTTT; CDR3 protein: CASSLGSGREDTQYF
D gene: .; V gene: TRBV5-6; J gene: TRBJ2-5; clone size: .; CDR3 DNA: TGTGCCAGCAGCTTGGGGTCCGGGACCCAGTACTTC; CDR3 protein: CASSLGSGTQYF
D gene: TRBD1; V gene: TRBV19; J gene: TRBJ2-5; clone size: .; CDR3 DNA: TGTGCCAGTAGTACCCCCCGAGGCGACCCGGGACAGGGGGAAAGTAAGCAAGAGACCCAGTACTTC; CDR3 protein: CASSTPRGDPGQGESKQETQYF
D gene: .; V gene: TRBV6-5; J gene: TRBJ1-5; clone size: few; CDR3 DNA: TGTGCCAGCACCGGGATGCAGGAAACGCAGCCCCAGCATTTT; CDR3 protein: CASTGMQETQPQHF
D gene: .; V gene: TRBV29-1; J gene: TRBJ2-1; clone size: .; CDR3 DNA: TGCAGCGTTGAAGATGACTCAGCCGGCAGGGGCTCCTACAATGAGCAGTTCTTC; CDR3 protein: CSVEDDSAGRGSYNEQFF
D gene: .; V gene: TRBV23-1; J gene: TRBJ1-2; clone size: .; CDR3 DNA: TGCGCCAGCAGTCAATTCTATGGGGCCTGTACAGGGTACAACTATGGCTACACCTTC; CDR3 protein: CASSQFYGACTGYNYGYTF
D gene: .; V gene: TRBV5-1; J gene: TRBJ2-2; clone size: .; CDR3 DNA: TGCGCCAGCAGCTTGGCGGCAGGATCCACCGGGGAGCTGTTTTTT; CDR3 protein: CASSLAAGSTGELFF
D gene: TRBD1; V gene: TRBV29-1; J gene: TRBJ2-3; clone size: .; CDR3 DNA: TGCAGCGTTTCTACAGGGGGCGGTACAGATACGCAGTATTTT; CDR3 protein: CSVSTGGGTDTQYF
D gene: .; V gene: TRBV5-1; J gene: TRBJ2-7; clone size: .; CDR3 DNA: TGCGCCAGCAAAGGGGAATACGAGCAGTACTTC; CDR3 protein: CASKGEYEQYF
D gene: .; V gene: TRBV5-8; J gene: TRBJ1-2; clone size: .; CDR3 DNA: TGTGCCAGCAGCTTTACAGGGTTTGATGGCTACACCTTC; CDR3 protein: CASSFTGFDGYTF
D gene: TRBD1; V gene: TRBV24-1; J gene: TRBJ2-2; clone size: .; CDR3 DNA: TGTGCCACCAGTGATTTACAGGGGACCGGGGAGCTGTTTTTT; CDR3 protein: CATSDLQGTGELFF
D gene: .; V gene: TRBV19; J gene: TRBJ1-6; clone size: .; CDR3 DNA: TGTGCCAGTAGTATACAGGAACGGACCTATAATTCACCCCTCCACTTT; CDR3 protein: CASSIQERTYNSPLHF
D gene: .; V gene: TRBV14; J gene: TRBJ2-1; clone size: .; CDR3 DNA: TGTGCCAGCGGGCGGGATTCCTACAATGAGCAGTTCTTC; CDR3 protein: CASGRDSYNEQFF
D gene: .; V gene: TRBV6-5; J gene: TRBJ2-1; clone size: .; CDR3 DNA: TGTGCCAGCAGCTCCCAGGGCGGCTCCTACAATGAGCAGTTCTTC; CDR3 protein: CASSSQGGSYNEQFF
D gene: TRBD1; V gene: TRBV29-1; J gene: TRBJ1-2; clone size: .; CDR3 DNA: TGCAGCGTTGATCTCACAGGGGGGTCATATGGCTACACCTTC; CDR3 protein: CSVDLTGGSYGYTF
D gene: .; V gene: TRBV4-2; J gene: TRBJ1-2; clone size: .; CDR3 DNA: TGTGCCAGCAGCCAAGTGGTCCGGGGGAGCTATGGCTACACCTTC; CDR3 protein: CASSQVVRGSYGYTF
D gene: TRBD2; V gene: TRBV5-6; J gene: TRBJ2-7; clone size: once; CDR3 DNA: TGTGCCAGCAGCGCCGGGACTACCTACGAGCAGTACTTC; CDR3 protein: CASSAGTTYEQYF
D gene: TRBD1; V gene: TRBV7-6; J gene: TRBJ1-5; clone size: .; CDR3 DNA: TGTGCCAGCAGCCGCGACAGGGGTAGCGGTCAGCCCCAGCATTTT; CDR3 protein: CASSRDRGSGQPQHF
D gene: .; V gene: TRBV30; J gene: TRBJ2-3; clone size: .; CDR3 DNA: TGTGCCTGTATGACTGCGGATACGCAGTATTTT; CDR3 protein: CACMTADTQYF
D gene: TRBD1; V gene: TRBV12-3/TRBV12-4; J gene: TRBJ1-1; clone size: .; CDR3 DNA: TGTGCCAGCAGGATTACAGGGGCCACTGAAGCTTTCTTT; CDR3 protein: CASRITGATEAFF
D gene: .; V gene: TRBV2; J gene: TRBJ2-7; clone size: few; CDR3 DNA: TGTGCCAGCAGAACGGACTATTCCGAGCAGTACTTC; CDR3 protein: CASRTDYSEQYF
D gene: TRBD2; V gene: TRBV11-2; J gene: TRBJ2-2; clone size: once; CDR3 DNA: TGTGCCAGCAGCTTAGGTCGAGCGGGAGGGCGGAGCATCGGGGAGCTGTTTTTT; CDR3 protein: CASSLGRAGGRSIGELFF
D gene: .; V gene: TRBV28; J gene: TRBJ2-5; clone size: .; CDR3 DNA: TGTGCCAGCAGGAGGATAAACCAAGAGACCCAGTACTTC; CDR3 protein: CASRRINQETQYF
D gene: .; V gene: TRBV3-1/TRBV3-2; J gene: TRBJ1-6; clone size: .; CDR3 DNA: TGTGCCAGCAGCCAAGGAGCCGCGGGGTCTGATAATTCACCCCTCCACTTT; CDR3 protein: CASSQGAAGSDNSPLHF
D gene: .; V gene: TRBV27; J gene: TRBJ1-5; clone size: .; CDR3 DNA: TGTGCCAGCAGTGATGCCCCGGCGGGCCAGCCCCAGCATTTT; CDR3 protein: CASSDAPAGQPQHF
D gene: .; V gene: TRBV27; J gene: TRBJ1-4; clone size: .; CDR3 DNA: TGTGCCAGCAGTTTGGTGGGCAGCCGGACAACTAATGAAAAACTGTTTTTT; CDR3 protein: CASSLVGSRTTNEKLFF
D gene: .; V gene: TRBV28; J gene: TRBJ2-2; clone size: .; CDR3 DNA: TGTGCCAGCAGTCCTCGCGGGGAGCTGTTTTTT; CDR3 protein: CASSPRGELFF
D gene: .; V gene: TRBV28; J gene: TRBJ2-1; clone size: .; CDR3 DNA: TGTGCCAGCGACTCCGGGCCAAAAAGGGGGAATGAGCAGTTCTTC; CDR3 protein: CASDSGPKRGNEQFF
D gene: TRBD2; V gene: TRBV7-2; J gene: TRBJ2-7; clone size: .; CDR3 DNA: TGTGCCAGCAGCTTAATAGCGGGGGACTACGAGCAGTACTTC; CDR3 protein: CASSLIAGDYEQYF
D gene: TRBD2; V gene: TRBV9; J gene: TRBJ2-7; clone size: .; CDR3 DNA: TGTGCCAGCAGCGTAGATGGTAGCGGGGGTACCTACGAGCAGTACTTC; CDR3 protein: CASSVDGSGGTYEQYF
D gene: TRBD2; V gene: TRBV6-2/TRBV6-3; J gene: TRBJ2-5; clone size: .; CDR3 DNA: TGTGCCAGCAGTGGCCCCCTAGCGGCCCAGTACTTC; CDR3 protein: CASSGPLAAQYF
D gene: TRBD1; V gene: TRBV24-1; J gene: TRBJ2-3; clone size: .; CDR3 DNA: TGTGCCACCAGTGGGGACAGCCGAAGCACAGATACGCAGTATTTT; CDR3 protein: CATSGDSRSTDTQYF
D gene: TRBD2; V gene: TRBV11-2; J gene: TRBJ2-1; clone size: .; CDR3 DNA: TGTGCCAGCAGTCCGGAACTAGCGGGAAATTACAATGAGCAGTTCTTC; CDR3 protein: CASSPELAGNYNEQFF
D gene: .; V gene: TRBV3-1/TRBV3-2; J gene: TRBJ1-6; clone size: few; CDR3 DNA: TGTGCCAGCAGCCTGAGCCGAGGAGACTGGAAAACGAATTCACCCCTCCACTTT; CDR3 protein: CASSLSRGDWKTNSPLHF
D gene: TRBD2; V gene: TRBV2; J gene: TRBJ2-1; clone size: .; CDR3 DNA: TGTGCCAGCAGCTTGGGGGCTAGCGGGCCAGCCTACAATGAGCAGTTCTTC; CDR3 protein: CASSLGASGPAYNEQFF
D gene: TRBD1; V gene: TRBV28; J gene: TRBJ2-7; clone size: .; CDR3 DNA: TGTGCCAGCAGTCCCCCGACAGGGCCGATCTCCTACGAGCAGTACTTC; CDR3 protein: CASSPPTGPISYEQYF
D gene: .; V gene: TRBV5-1; J gene: TRBJ1-1; clone size: .; CDR3 DNA: TGCGCCAGCAGCGGTATCCGGGGGGGTACTGAAGCTTTCTTT; CDR3 protein: CASSGIRGGTEAFF